Listed below are T cell receptor beta chains from one sample, sequenced in a study of response to subunit inactivated influenza vaccine. TCRdb redid the calling of the RT-PCR reads with MiXCR, one entry per CDR3 protein. The sample yields approximately 530,000 distinct CDR3 sequences, approximately 7.6% seen once. Sequencing was performed on PBMCs from blood, taken approximately 25 months after vaccination. The receptors here all came from a man between 50 and 75 years old who received an inactivated influenza vaccine. Both conserved end residues are part of each CDR3. A D gene is named only where the DNA matches it firmly. The listing skips clone size in some rows; elsewhere it reads once, few, many or a size class.

clone_size	d_call	v_call	j_call	cdr3_nt	cdr3_aa
few	TRBD1	TRBV28	TRBJ2-7	TGTGCCAGCAGTTATCCCCTCGGACAGGGGGGCTACGAGCAGTACTTC	CASSYPLGQGGYEQYF
many	NA	TRBV28	TRBJ2-1	TGTGCCAGCAGTTCGACGCGGTTCTACGGAAATGAGCAGTTCTTC	CASSSTRFYGNEQFF
few	TRBD2	TRBV6-2/TRBV6-3	TRBJ2-1	TGTGCCAGCACCAGGGACTATTACAATGAGCAGTTCTTC	CASTRDYYNEQFF
few	NA	TRBV20-1	TRBJ1-2	TGCAGTGCTCCCCAGACGGACGGAAACTATGGCTACACCTTC	CSAPQTDGNYGYTF
NA	NA	TRBV6-1	TRBJ1-4	TGTGCCAGCAGTGAAGGCGTGGGTTGGACAACTAATGAAAAACTGTTTTTT	CASSEGVGWTTNEKLFF
NA	TRBD2	TRBV19	TRBJ2-1	TGTGCCAGTAGTATTTTGAGCGGGGGGGCCGTTTTCAATGAGCAGTTCTTC	CASSILSGGAVFNEQFF
many	NA	TRBV20-1	TRBJ1-2	TGCAGTGCTACCAAATCAGGGTTCGCTAACTATGGCTACACCTTC	CSATKSGFANYGYTF
many	NA	TRBV12-3/TRBV12-4	TRBJ1-6	TGTGCCAGCGCCGAGGCAGGATCACCCCTCCACTTT	CASAEAGSPLHF
NA	NA	TRBV20-1	TRBJ1-1	TGCAGTGCACGGACAGTCACTGAAGCTTTCTTT	CSARTVTEAFF
many	NA	TRBV12-3/TRBV12-4	TRBJ1-4	TGTGCCAGCAGTCGGGGTAATGAAAAACTGTTTTTT	CASSRGNEKLFF
NA	TRBD2	TRBV10-2	TRBJ2-3	TGCGCCAGCCTAACTAGCGCATTCAGTACAGATACGCAGTATTTT	CASLTSAFSTDTQYF
many	TRBD2	TRBV11-2	TRBJ2-1	TGTGCCAGCAGCTTAGTTGTCGGGGGGGAGCAGTTCTTC	CASSLVVGGEQFF
NA	TRBD1	TRBV9	TRBJ2-5	TGTGCCAGCAGCCCCTCCTCCCCCGGACAGGTTAAGGAAGAGACCCAGTACTTC	CASSPSSPGQVKEETQYF
NA	NA	TRBV15	TRBJ1-1	TGTGCCACCAGCGGATACCTTCTATCAGAAGCTTTCTTT	CATSGYLLSEAFF
few	NA	TRBV20-1	TRBJ2-5	TGCAGTGCTAGAGCACTAGAGACCCAGTACTTC	CSARALETQYF
NA	NA	TRBV11-2	TRBJ1-6	TGTGCCAGCAGCCATCTTAAGGTACCGGACAGAACCCTCCACTTT	CASSHLKVPDRTLHF
few	NA	TRBV5-1	TRBJ2-5	TGCGCCAGCAGCCCCTTACTTTCAGGGATTCAAGAGACCCAGTACTTC	CASSPLLSGIQETQYF
many	NA	TRBV7-2	TRBJ1-4	TGTGCCAGCAGCTTAATGGGGCGTAGCGAAAAACTGTTTTTT	CASSLMGRSEKLFF
many	TRBD1	TRBV19	TRBJ2-7	TGTGCCAGTAGTAGGGGGAACAGGGGATCGGAGCAGTACTTC	CASSRGNRGSEQYF
NA	NA	TRBV20-1	TRBJ2-7	TGCAGTGCTAGAGGGTCCTCCATTGGCGAGCAGTACTTC	CSARGSSIGEQYF
few	NA	TRBV4-1	TRBJ1-1	TGCGCCAGCAGCCAAGGTGAGAGGAAGGGCACTGAAGCTTTCTTT	CASSQGERKGTEAFF
NA	TRBD2	TRBV3-1	TRBJ2-1	TGTGCCAGCTCCCCCGGCGGGAGGGGGGAGAATGAGCAGTTCTTC	CASSPGGRGENEQFF
NA	NA	TRBV10-1	TRBJ2-7	TGCGCCAGCAGTGAGGGTGACAGGTCCCACGAGCAGTACTTC	CASSEGDRSHEQYF
many	TRBD1	TRBV20-1	TRBJ2-5	TGCAGTGCTTCAAGGCCGGGACAGACCAAAGAGACCCAGTACTTC	CSASRPGQTKETQYF
many	NA	TRBV3-2	TRBJ2-2	TGTGCCAGCAGGAGGACTAGCGGTGACACCGGGGAGCTGTTTTTT	CASRRTSGDTGELFF
few	TRBD2	TRBV24-1	TRBJ2-7	TGTGCCACCAGTGACGGACTAGCGGGAGGCGACTACGAGCAGTACTTC	CATSDGLAGGDYEQYF
NA	NA	TRBV6-1	TRBJ2-7	TGTGCCAGCAGTCGCTATGGGGTAGACGAGCAGTACTTC	CASSRYGVDEQYF
once	TRBD1	TRBV11-1	TRBJ1-2	TGTGCCAGCAGCCGAGACAGGGCCTCCTTTGGCTACACCTTC	CASSRDRASFGYTF
NA	NA	TRBV6-1	TRBJ1-2	TGTGCCAGCAGTACGTTCGGGGGGCGCAACTATGGCTACACCTTC	CASSTFGGRNYGYTF
few	NA	TRBV19	TRBJ1-1	TGTGCCAGTAGTACCCCCTGGGGCACTGAAGCTTTCTTT	CASSTPWGTEAFF
few	NA	TRBV6-5	TRBJ1-1	TGTGCCAGCAGTTACTCACTTACAGGGAACACTGAAGCTTTCTTT	CASSYSLTGNTEAFF
few	NA	TRBV9	TRBJ1-1	TGTGCCAGCAGCGTAGACGGCAGAGGAAACACTGAAGCTTTCTTT	CASSVDGRGNTEAFF
few	NA	TRBV3-1	TRBJ1-4	TGTGCCAGCAGCCAAGTGCGGGGCTCCGGTGAAAAACTGTTTTTT	CASSQVRGSGEKLFF
NA	NA	TRBV25-1	TRBJ1-5	TGTGCCAGCAGTGGAGACAGAAGCAATCAGCCCCAGCATTTT	CASSGDRSNQPQHF
NA	TRBD1	TRBV5-6	TRBJ1-1	TGTGCCAGCAGCCGCGGCAGGGGGGGAATGAACACTGAAGCTTTCTTT	CASSRGRGGMNTEAFF
few	NA	TRBV29-1	TRBJ1-2	TGCAGCGCCTCATGGGGGGGCTATGGCTACACCTTC	CSASWGGYGYTF
many	NA	TRBV12-3/TRBV12-4	TRBJ1-3	TGTGCCAGCAACAACAGGCACCATCGCTCTGGAAACACCATATATTTT	CASNNRHHRSGNTIYF
NA	NA	TRBV4-2	TRBJ1-2	TGTGCCAGCAGCCAAGACAGGGGATCCTATGGCTACACCTTC	CASSQDRGSYGYTF
NA	NA	TRBV5-1	TRBJ2-1	TGCGCCAGCAGCTTGGAAGGGACCCAATCCTACAATGAGCAGTTCTTC	CASSLEGTQSYNEQFF
NA	NA	TRBV9	TRBJ2-2	TGTGCCAGCAGCGTTCCCAGGGGGGAGGCCAACACCGGGGAGCTGTTTTTT	CASSVPRGEANTGELFF
NA	NA	TRBV5-1	TRBJ1-4	TGCGCCAGCAGCAACGACAGGAGAACTAATGAAAAACTGTTTTTT	CASSNDRRTNEKLFF
NA	NA	TRBV12-3/TRBV12-4	TRBJ2-1	TGTGCCAGCAGTCCATCGCCTGGCCTTACCGGGGAACCAAAGCAGTTCTTC	CASSPSPGLTGEPKQFF
NA	NA	TRBV11-2	TRBJ2-7	TGTGCCAGCAGCTTAGATTACCTCAACGAGCAGTACTTC	CASSLDYLNEQYF
NA	NA	TRBV29-1	TRBJ2-1	TGCAGCGTTGACCACAGGCTCAATGAGCAGTTCTTC	CSVDHRLNEQFF
many	NA	TRBV7-2	TRBJ1-1	TGTGCCAGCAGCTCCCAAGGCGTAAGGACTGAAGCTTTCTTT	CASSSQGVRTEAFF
NA	TRBD1	TRBV20-1	TRBJ1-2	TGCAGTGCTAGGAACTCAGGGGGCGTTAACTATGGCTACACCTTC	CSARNSGGVNYGYTF
many	NA	TRBV10-3	TRBJ2-2	TGTGCCATCAGTGGCCCCGTGCGGCAGAGCACCGGGGAGCTGTTTTTT	CAISGPVRQSTGELFF
few	TRBD2	TRBV7-9	TRBJ2-5	TGTGCCAGCAGCTTAGGGAATGTTGCTAGCGGGGAGACCCAGTACTTC	CASSLGNVASGETQYF
few	TRBD1	TRBV6-2/TRBV6-3	TRBJ2-4	TGTGCCAGCAGTTACTCCCTAACCGACAGGGAAGACATTCAGTACTTC	CASSYSLTDREDIQYF
many	TRBD1	TRBV7-2	TRBJ1-6	TGTGCCAGCAGCGCCCAACAGGGGGTAAATTCACCCCTCCACTTT	CASSAQQGVNSPLHF
many	NA	TRBV7-9	TRBJ1-3	TGTGCCAGCAGCTTAGAGGGGGTTGGAAACACCATATATTTT	CASSLEGVGNTIYF
few	NA	TRBV20-1	TRBJ2-7	TGCAGTGCTGCCCCTGGCGCCAATACCGCCTACGAGCAGTACTTC	CSAAPGANTAYEQYF
NA	TRBD2	TRBV20-1	TRBJ2-3	TGCAGTGCTAGGCCGTTGACGCGGGAGAACACAGATACGCAGTATTTT	CSARPLTRENTDTQYF
few	NA	TRBV11-1	TRBJ2-7	TGTGCCAGCAGCTTCGGGGAGAACGAGCAGTACTTC	CASSFGENEQYF